The entry below describes one T cell receptor beta chain. Its target is not known. Germline V CDR1 and CDR2: SNHLY, FYNNEI. CDR3 length: 18 amino acids. Trimming pared 6 bases from V and 0 bases from J, leaving 21 bases between. 13 Jbeta primers and 60 Vbeta primers were used for the PCR. Here immunoSEQ multiplex PCR was the method, and the copy in TCRdb shows in-frame clones only, minus some. The sample lists around 190,000 clones; roughly 74% were seen once. This record belongs to a study of cytomegalovirus exposure and HLA in healthy donors. Unrecorded immune exposures were likely, despite nominal health at sampling. Findings of the study overall: The Asian-associated ancestry cluster reportedly had fewer N-insertions than the approximately 700-donor mean in a later analysis. Later analysis showed TCR association rates varying by HLA locus, highest for DRB1 and lowest for HLA-C. Clonal expansion was found to be greater in HLA-associated TCR beta chains than in equally common others in a later analysis.

What was sequenced was PBMCs. The gene calls are TRBV2 and TRBJ2-1; D is possibly TRBD1 (5 bases). The TCR originated in a woman between 25 and 40 years old in good health and CMV-seropositive. CDR3 sequence: CASSPTTSDIPSYNEQFF. Here the CDR3 DNA reads TGTGCCAGCAGCCCCACCACCTCGGACATCCCCTCCTACAATGAGCAGTTCTTC.